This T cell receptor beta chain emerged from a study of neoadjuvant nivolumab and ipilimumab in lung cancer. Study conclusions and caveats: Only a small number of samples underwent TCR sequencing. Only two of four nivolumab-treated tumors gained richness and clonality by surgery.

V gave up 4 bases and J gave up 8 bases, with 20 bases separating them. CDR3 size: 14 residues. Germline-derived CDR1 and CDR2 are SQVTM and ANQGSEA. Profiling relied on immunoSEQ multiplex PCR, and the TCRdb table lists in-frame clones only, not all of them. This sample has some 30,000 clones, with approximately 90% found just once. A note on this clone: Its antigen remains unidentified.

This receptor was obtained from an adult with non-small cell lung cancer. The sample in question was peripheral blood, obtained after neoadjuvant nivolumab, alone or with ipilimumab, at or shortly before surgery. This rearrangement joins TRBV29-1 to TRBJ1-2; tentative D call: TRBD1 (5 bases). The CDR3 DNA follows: TGCAGCGTTGGTGAACGGGGGAGCGGGTGGGGCTACACCTTC. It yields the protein CSVGERGSGWGYTF.